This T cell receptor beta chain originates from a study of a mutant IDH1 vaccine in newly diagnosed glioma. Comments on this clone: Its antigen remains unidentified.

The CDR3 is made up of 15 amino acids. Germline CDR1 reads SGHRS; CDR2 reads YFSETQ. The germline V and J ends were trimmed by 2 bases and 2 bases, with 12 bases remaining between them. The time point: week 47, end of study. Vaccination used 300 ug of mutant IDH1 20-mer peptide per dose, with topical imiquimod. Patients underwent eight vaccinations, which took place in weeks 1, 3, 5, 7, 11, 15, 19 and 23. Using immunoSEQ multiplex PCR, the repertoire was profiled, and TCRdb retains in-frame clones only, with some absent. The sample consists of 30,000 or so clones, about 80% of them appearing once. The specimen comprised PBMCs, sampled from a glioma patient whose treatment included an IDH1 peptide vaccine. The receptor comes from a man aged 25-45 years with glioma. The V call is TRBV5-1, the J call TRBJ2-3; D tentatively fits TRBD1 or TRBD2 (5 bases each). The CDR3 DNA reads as TGCGCCAGCAGCTTAAACCGGGGCAACACAGATACGCAGTATTTT. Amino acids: CASSLNRGNTDTQYF.